These 22 T cell receptor beta chains share one sample of origin, sequenced in a study of blood T cell repertoires in COVID-19. The protocol was immunoSEQ multiplex PCR, while the TCRdb copy is restricted to in-frame clones and leaves out a portion. The table has fewer than 200,000 clones, over 80% seen once. Material: PBMCs or T cells enriched from blood (not recorded which). These receptors all come from a young woman who had been exposed to COVID-19.

V and J are TRBV11-2 and TRBJ2-7; D perhaps matches TRBD1 (6 bases). The V and J ends lost 2 bases and 0 bases respectively, with 11 bases between them. From germline, CDR1 is SGHAT and CDR2 FQNNGV. This CDR3 has 15 amino acids. The CDR3 protein is CASSLTGQSSYEQYF. CDR3 DNA: TGTGCCAGCAGCTTAACAGGGCAGAGCTCCTACGAGCAGTACTTC.

This chain's CDR3 is CAPRYCGGATNEKLFF. The DNA for the CDR3 is TGTGCGCCGCGCTATTGTGGGGGGGCCACTAATGAAAAACTGTTTTTT. The genes are TRBV7-7 and TRBJ1-4; possibly TRBD1 for D (6 bases). Germline CDR1 and CDR2: SSHAT and FNYEAQ (reference sequence). CDR3 size: 16 residues.

This chain links TRBV7-9 with TRBJ1-1; 10 nucleotides align to TRBD1. CDR3 length: 15 amino acids. The J segment lost 3 bases and the V segment lost 2 bases, leaving 3 bases of the junction unmatched. Germline lookup yields CDR1 SEHNR and CDR2 FQNEAQ (reference sequence). Written as DNA, the CDR3 is TGTGCCAGCAGCTTAAAAGGGACAGGGGACACTGAAGCTTTCTTT. It is translated as CASSLKGTGDTEAFF.

This clone has just a few counts. The chain combines TRBV5-4 with TRBJ2-1; TRBD1 is a possible D gene (5 bases). This CDR3 is built from 13 residues. V gave up 4 bases and J gave up 8 bases, with 13 bases separating them. The V gene's germline CDR1 is SGHNT and CDR2 YYREEE (reference sequence). The CDR3 DNA reads TGTGCCAGCAGCCATACCGACAGCTATGAGCAGTTCTTC. It specifies CASSHTDSYEQFF.

The CDR3 nucleotides are TGTGCCAGCAGCGTAGGTTCGAATTCACCCCTCCACTTT. It translates to CASSVGSNSPLHF. The chain joins TRBV9 to TRBJ1-6; the D is unclear. V was cut by 0 bases and J by 7 bases, with 5 bases left in between. This CDR3 spans 13 amino acids. The germline gives CDR1 SGDLS, CDR2 YYNGEE.

The chain employs TRBV5-1 and TRBJ2-2; TRBD1 agrees at 7 bases. CDR1 and CDR2 (germline): SGHRS, YFSETQ. The CDR3 sequence is 15 residues long. The V gene end was trimmed by 4 bases and the J gene end by 5 bases; junction bases not matched to a gene: 8. CDR3 protein: CASSPRQGGTGELFF. The CDR3 DNA follows: TGCGCCAGCAGCCCGAGACAGGGCGGGACCGGGGAGCTGTTTTTT.

This chain joins TRBV11-2 and TRBJ2-7; D remains unclear. The V gene's germline CDR1 is SGHAT and CDR2 FQNNGV. V was shortened by 4 bases and J by 2 bases, with 12 bases between the two germline ends. The CDR3 has 14 amino acids. The CDR3 bases are TGTGCCAGCAGCTGGCGGCAAGCCACCTACGAGCAGTACTTC. Residues: CASSWRQATYEQYF. Together with reference TRBV11-2 and TRBJ2-7, the CDR3 gives the full variable domain: EAGVAQSPRYKIIEKRQSVAFWCNPISGHATLYWYQQILGQGPKLLIQFQNNGVVDDSQLPKDRFSAERLKGVDSTLKIQPAKLEDSAVYLCASSWRQATYEQYFGPGTRLTVT.

The J gene is TRBJ2-7, the V gene TRBV2; TRBD2 might be the D (7 bases). Per the germline V gene, CDR1 is SNHLY and CDR2 is FYNNEI. Between the trimmed V and J ends, which lost 7 bases and 4 bases, there was a span of 20 bases. This CDR3 has 15 amino acids. DNA of the CDR3: TGTGCCAGCACCTCGGGGGGCGGCGGGGGTTACGAGCAGTACTTC. Translation gives CASTSGGGGGYEQYF.

The chain is built from TRBV5-1 and TRBJ1-6; 8 bases map to TRBD1. The CDR3 contains 16 residues. Germline-derived CDR1 and CDR2 are SGHRS and YFSETQ. V lost 4 bases, J lost 6 bases, and 9 bases stayed unmatched. CDR3 in DNA: TGCGCCAGCAGCCAGACAGGGGCCAAATCTAATTCACCCCTCCACTTT. This gives the protein CASSQTGAKSNSPLHF.

V is TRBV7-6 and J is TRBJ2-3; D call uncertain. Germline V gives CDR1 SGHVS, CDR2 FNYEAQ. CDR3 length: 12 amino acids. The germline V and J ends were trimmed by 7 bases and 5 bases, with 10 bases remaining between them. CDR3 coding DNA: TGTGCCAGCACAGGCCGGCGAGATACGCAGTATTTT. Translation: CASTGRRDTQYF.

The rearrangement links TRBV20-1 to TRBJ1-4; D is undetermined. V lost 6 bases and J lost 8, with 7 bases in between. This CDR3 is 10 amino acids long. Germline assignment: CDR1 DFQATT and CDR2 SNEGSKA (reference sequence). CDR3: CSAQREKLFF. As DNA, the CDR3 is TGCAGTGCCCAGAGGGAAAAACTGTTTTTT.

The CDR3 DNA reads as TGTGCCAGCAGCTTGTTAGGCCAGAACGAGGACACCATATATTTT. Its protein product is CASSLLGQNEDTIYF. The J gene is TRBJ1-3, the V gene TRBV5-8; D is unresolved. This CDR3 region has 15 residues. Germline V gene lookup returns CDR1 SGHTS and CDR2 YDEGEE. Trimming shortened V by 1 base and J by 8 bases, and 16 bases separated the two germline ends.

This clone was seen more than once but under ten times. The J gene is TRBJ1-1, the V gene TRBV2, with 7 bases matching TRBD1. Per the germline V gene, CDR1 is SNHLY and CDR2 is FYNNEI. V shed 6 bases and J 4 bases; nucleotides not matched to a gene: 11. The CDR3 is made up of 15 amino acids. In nucleotides, the CDR3 is TGTGCCAGCAGCCCCCAAGGGGGCCAGGGCACTGAAGCTTTCTTT. Protein sequence: CASSPQGGQGTEAFF.

This clone was seen a few times. The CDR3 DNA reads TGTGCCAGCCAAGCCCAGGGAGGAGGTACCGGGGAGCTGTTTTTT. It yields the protein CASQAQGGGTGELFF. This chain links TRBV27 with TRBJ2-2; tentatively, D is TRBD2 (6 bases). Germline V gene lookup returns CDR1 MNHEY and CDR2 SMNVEV (reference sequence). This CDR3 has 15 residues. The ends were cut back, 8 bases at V and 5 bases at J, with 18 bases in the middle.

This chain links TRBV19 with TRBJ2-7, with TRBD1 matching over 11 bases. The CDR3 loop spans 14 amino acids. The V segment lost 6 bases and the J segment 6 bases; nucleotides outside the gene matches: 7. CDR1 and CDR2 (germline): LNHDA, SQIVND (reference sequence). The DNA for the CDR3 is TGTGCCAGTAGCAACCGGGACAGGGGGTCCGAGCAGTACTTC. This translates into CASSNRDRGSEQYF.

This chain links TRBV27 with TRBJ2-7, with a tentative D call TRBD2 (5 bases). Germline values: CDR1 MNHEY, CDR2 SMNVEV (reference sequence). Trimming removed 2 bases from V and 3 bases from J, with 11 bases in between. The CDR3 is made up of 14 amino acids. In nucleotides, the CDR3 is TGTGCCAGCAGTTTACGGGATGGTGGCTACGAGCAGTACTTC. Translating it yields CASSLRDGGYEQYF.

The chain uses TRBV4-1 and TRBJ1-6; TRBD1 matches 9 bases. Per the germline V gene, CDR1 is MGHRA and CDR2 is YSYEKL. The CDR3 runs to 15 residues. Losses at the gene ends were 4 bases for V and 9 bases for J; bases not matched to a gene: 7. The DNA for the CDR3 is TGCGCCAGCAGCCTTCGGGACAGGGATGCTTCACCCCTCCACTTT. Protein sequence: CASSLRDRDASPLHF.

The rearrangement uses TRBV6-6 and TRBJ1-1; TRBD1 matches 9 bases. The V gene's germline CDR1 is MNHNY and CDR2 SVGAGI (reference sequence). This CDR3 contains 15 residues. After removal of 0 bases from V and 1 base from J, the junction contained 0 bases not matched to a gene. As DNA, the CDR3 is TGTGCCAGCAGTTACTCGGACAGGGGGAACACTGAAGCTTTCTTT. Residues: CASSYSDRGNTEAFF.

The chain recombines TRBV27 with TRBJ1-6; the D is unclear. V shed 6 bases and J shed 0 bases, with 12 bases lying between them. This CDR3 contains 16 residues. CDR1 is MNHEY, CDR2 SMNVEV, per germline (reference sequence). CDR3 sequence: CASRYRRDSYNSPLHF. The CDR3 coding sequence is TGTGCCAGCAGATATCGGAGGGACTCCTATAATTCACCCCTCCACTTT.

The chain uses TRBV18 and TRBJ1-1; no clear D. Per germline, CDR1 KGHSH and CDR2 LQKENI. CDR3 length equals 13 residues. V was pared by 0 bases and J by 5 bases, with 7 bases between. CDR3 protein: CASSPPSTTEAFF. CDR3 coding DNA: TGTGCCAGCTCACCACCGAGCACGACTGAAGCTTTCTTT.

The V call is TRBV15, the J call TRBJ2-6, with a tentative D call TRBD2 (5 bases). The germline gives CDR1 LNHNV, CDR2 YYDKDF (reference sequence). Trimming shortened V by 0 bases and J by 1 base, and 7 bases separated the two germline ends. This CDR3 region has 16 residues. The CDR3 region is CATSRDRESGANVLTF. CDR3 DNA: TGTGCCACCAGCAGAGATAGGGAGTCTGGGGCCAACGTCCTGACTTTC.

The chain couples TRBV20-1 to TRBJ2-7; possible D gene TRBD1, 6 bases. Per the germline V gene, CDR1 is DFQATT and CDR2 is SNEGSKA (reference sequence). The length of the CDR3 is 20 residues. The V gene lost 3 bases and the J gene lost 3 bases, with 33 bases spanning the gap. The CDR3 loop is CSASMREGVYTNHGYYEQYF. The CDR3 bases are TGCAGTGCTAGTATGCGCGAGGGGGTTTACACGAACCATGGCTACTACGAGCAGTACTTC.